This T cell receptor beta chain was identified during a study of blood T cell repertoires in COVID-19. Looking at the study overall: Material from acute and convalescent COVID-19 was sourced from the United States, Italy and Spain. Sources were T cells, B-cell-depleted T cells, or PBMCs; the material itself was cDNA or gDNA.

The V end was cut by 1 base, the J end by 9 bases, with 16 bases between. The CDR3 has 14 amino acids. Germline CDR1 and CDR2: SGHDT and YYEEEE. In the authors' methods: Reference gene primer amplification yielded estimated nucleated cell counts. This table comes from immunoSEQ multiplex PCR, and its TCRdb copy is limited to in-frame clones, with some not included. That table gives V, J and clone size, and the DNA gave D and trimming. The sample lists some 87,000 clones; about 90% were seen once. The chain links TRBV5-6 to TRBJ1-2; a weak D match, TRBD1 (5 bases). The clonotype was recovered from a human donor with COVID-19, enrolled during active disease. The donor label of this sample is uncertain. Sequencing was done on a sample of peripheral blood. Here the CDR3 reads CASSLFWGGRSYTF. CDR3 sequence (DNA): TGTGCCAGCAGCTTGTTCTGGGGGGGAAGAAGCTACACCTTC.